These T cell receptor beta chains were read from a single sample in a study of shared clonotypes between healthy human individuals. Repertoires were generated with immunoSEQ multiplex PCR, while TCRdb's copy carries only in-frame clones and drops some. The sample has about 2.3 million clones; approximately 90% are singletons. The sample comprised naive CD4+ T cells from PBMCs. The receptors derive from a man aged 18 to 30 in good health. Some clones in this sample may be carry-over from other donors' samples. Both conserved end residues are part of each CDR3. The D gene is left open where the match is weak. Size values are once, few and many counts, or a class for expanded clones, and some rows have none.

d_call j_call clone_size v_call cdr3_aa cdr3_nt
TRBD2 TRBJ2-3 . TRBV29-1 CSSPSGRGTDTQYF TGCAGCAGCCCGAGCGGGAGAGGCACAGATACGCAGTATTTT
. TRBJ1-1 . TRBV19 CASSLGAFMNTEAFF TGTGCCAGTAGTCTCGGAGCATTCATGAACACTGAAGCTTTCTTT
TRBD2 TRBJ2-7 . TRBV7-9 CASRSTSGIYEQYF TGTGCCAGCAGGTCCACTAGCGGGATTTACGAGCAGTACTTC
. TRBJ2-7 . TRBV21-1 CASSKDPAGLLREQYF TGTGCCAGCAGCAAAGACCCAGCGGGACTGCTGCGCGAGCAGTACTTC
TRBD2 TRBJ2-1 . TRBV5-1 CASTSGPFNEQFF TGCGCCAGTACTAGCGGGCCTTTCAATGAGCAGTTCTTC
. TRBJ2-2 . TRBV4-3 CASSRRRGETGELFF TGCGCCAGCAGCCGCCGGAGGGGCGAGACCGGGGAGCTGTTTTTT
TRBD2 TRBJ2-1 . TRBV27 CASSQRGTSAYNEQFF TGTGCCAGCAGCCAGCGGGGGACTAGCGCTTACAATGAGCAGTTCTTC
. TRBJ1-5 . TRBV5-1 CASSLWGGQGEQPQHF TGCGCCAGCAGCTTGTGGGGTGGGCAGGGCGAGCAGCCCCAGCATTTT
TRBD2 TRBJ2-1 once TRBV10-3 CAISGRGGLAGSSYNEQFF TGTGCCATCAGTGGGAGAGGGGGACTAGCGGGGAGCTCCTACAATGAGCAGTTCTTC
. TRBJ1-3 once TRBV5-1 CASSLDPNSGNTIYF TGCGCCAGCAGCTTGGATCCGAACTCTGGAAACACCATATATTTT
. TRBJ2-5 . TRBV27 CASSPEVLPTQETQYF TGTGCCAGCAGTCCGGAGGTACTCCCTACACAAGAGACCCAGTACTTC
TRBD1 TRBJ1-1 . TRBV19 CASRRLLTGTGERAFF TGTGCCAGTAGACGACTCCTCACCGGGACAGGGGAGCGAGCTTTCTTT
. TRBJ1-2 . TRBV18 CASSLTYGSGGYTF TGTGCCAGCTCGTTGACCTACGGCAGCGGGGGCTACACCTTC
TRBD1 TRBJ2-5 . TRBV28 CASSLGTVETQYF TGTGCCAGCAGTTTAGGGACAGTCGAGACCCAGTACTTC
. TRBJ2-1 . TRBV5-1 CASATGFSYNEQFF TGCGCCAGCGCAACGGGCTTCTCCTACAATGAGCAGTTCTTC
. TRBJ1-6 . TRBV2 CASGREGSPLHF TGTGCCAGCGGTCGGGAAGGCTCACCCCTCCACTTT
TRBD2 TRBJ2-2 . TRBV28 CASSFPGLAGSAGELFF TGTGCCAGCAGTTTCCCGGGACTAGCGGGAAGCGCCGGGGAGCTGTTTTTT
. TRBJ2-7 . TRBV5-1 CASSSLLESSYEQYF TGCGCCAGCAGCTCCCTGCTTGAAAGCTCCTACGAGCAGTACTTC
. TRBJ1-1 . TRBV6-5 CASSGGGRGTEAFF TGTGCCAGCAGTGGCGGCGGGAGGGGCACTGAAGCTTTCTTT
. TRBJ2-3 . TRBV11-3 CASSRSPSTDTQYF TGTGCCAGCAGCCGGTCGCCGAGCACAGATACGCAGTATTTT
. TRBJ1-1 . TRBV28 CASSSLGNTEAFF TGTGCCAGCAGTTCACTTGGGAACACTGAAGCTTTCTTT
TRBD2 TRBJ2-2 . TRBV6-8 CASSIAGGKNTGELFF TGTGCCAGCAGCATAGCGGGAGGGAAGAACACCGGGGAGCTGTTTTTT
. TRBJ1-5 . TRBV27 CASATVYSNQPQHF TGTGCCAGCGCAACAGTGTATAGCAATCAGCCCCAGCATTTT
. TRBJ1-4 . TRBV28 CASSLYQQDATNEKLFF TGTGCCAGCAGTTTATACCAGCAAGATGCAACTAATGAAAAACTGTTTTTT
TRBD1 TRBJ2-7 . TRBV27 CASSPRDSFYEQYF TGTGCCAGCAGTCCCCGGGACAGCTTCTACGAGCAGTACTTC
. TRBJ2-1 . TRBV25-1 CARLLDSYNEQFF TGTGCCAGGCTACTCGACTCCTACAATGAGCAGTTCTTC
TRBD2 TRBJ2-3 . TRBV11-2 CASSLNGRAPDTQYF TGTGCCAGCAGCTTAAACGGGAGGGCCCCAGATACGCAGTATTTT
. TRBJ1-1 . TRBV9 CASSVAGHNTEAFF TGTGCCAGCAGCGTAGCCGGACACAACACTGAAGCTTTCTTT
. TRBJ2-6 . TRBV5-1 CASSQGHPAGANVLTF TGCGCCAGCAGCCAGGGACATCCTGCTGGGGCCAACGTCCTGACTTTC
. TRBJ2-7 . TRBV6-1 CASSEQGIGHEQYF TGTGCCAGCAGTGAACAGGGGATCGGCCACGAGCAGTACTTC
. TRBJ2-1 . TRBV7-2 CASSLERLHEQFF TGTGCCAGCAGCTTAGAGCGGCTTCATGAGCAGTTCTTC
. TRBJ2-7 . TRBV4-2 CASSQDYRQGDEQYF TGTGCCAGCAGCCAAGATTATAGGCAGGGCGACGAGCAGTACTTC
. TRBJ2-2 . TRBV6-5 CATCGARGTGELFF TGTGCTACTTGTGGGGCCCGGGGCACCGGGGAGCTGTTTTTT
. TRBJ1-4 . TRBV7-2 CASSLGPGRSNEKLFF TGTGCCAGCAGCTTAGGTCCGGGACGGAGTAATGAAAAACTGTTTTTT
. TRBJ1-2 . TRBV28 CASSTDTNYGYTF TGTGCCAGCTCGACAGACACTAACTATGGCTACACCTTC
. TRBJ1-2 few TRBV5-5 CASSLVGNPLYYGYTF TGTGCCAGCAGCTTAGTGGGGAACCCTCTCTACTATGGCTACACCTTC
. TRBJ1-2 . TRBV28 CASSAQSSGFYGYTF TGTGCCAGCAGCGCCCAAAGCTCGGGGTTCTATGGCTACACCTTC